Listed below are T cell receptor beta chains from one sample, sequenced in a study of blood T cell repertoires in COVID-19. The table came from immunoSEQ multiplex PCR; TCRdb's copy has only in-frame clones and leaves some out. The sample lists about 280,000 clones, roughly 85% seen once, with roughly 2.6% in the top ten. Sequencing was performed on PBMCs or T cells enriched from blood (not recorded which). The source is a woman aged 45-59 years who had recovered from COVID-19. Both conserved end residues are part of each CDR3. Each record gives: V gene, D gene, J gene, clone size, CDR3 protein, CDR3 DNA. D genes are given only for firm matches. For some rows the clone size is stated as once, few or many, or as a class when expanded; others skip it.

v_gene: TRBV2
d_gene: TRBD1
j_gene: TRBJ2-5
abundance: .
CDR3aa: CASWGQMRETQYF
CDR3nt: TGTGCCAGCTGGGGACAGATGAGGGAGACCCAGTACTTC

v_gene: TRBV7-2
d_gene: TRBD1
j_gene: TRBJ1-2
abundance: .
CDR3aa: CASSQDRANGYTF
CDR3nt: TGTGCCAGCAGCCAAGACAGGGCGAATGGCTACACCTTC

v_gene: TRBV3-1/TRBV3-2
d_gene: .
j_gene: TRBJ2-5
abundance: few
CDR3aa: CASSLPVGQETQYF
CDR3nt: TGTGCCAGCAGCCTCCCGGTCGGCCAAGAGACCCAGTACTTC

v_gene: TRBV11-2
d_gene: TRBD1
j_gene: TRBJ2-4
abundance: .
CDR3aa: CATETGWAKNIQYF
CDR3nt: TGTGCCACTGAGACAGGGTGGGCCAAAAACATTCAGTACTTC

v_gene: TRBV28
d_gene: TRBD2
j_gene: TRBJ2-1
abundance: .
CDR3aa: CASSLWTSGRHEQFF
CDR3nt: TGTGCCAGCAGTTTATGGACTAGCGGGAGACATGAGCAGTTCTTC

v_gene: TRBV28
d_gene: TRBD1
j_gene: TRBJ2-7
abundance: once
CDR3aa: CASSLMGTVSYEQYF
CDR3nt: TGTGCCAGCAGTTTAATGGGGACAGTCTCCTACGAGCAGTACTTC

v_gene: TRBV2
d_gene: .
j_gene: TRBJ1-2
abundance: .
CDR3aa: CASTPHSHGYTF
CDR3nt: TGTGCCAGCACCCCCCACAGTCATGGCTACACCTTC

v_gene: TRBV19
d_gene: TRBD2
j_gene: TRBJ2-6
abundance: .
CDR3aa: CASIHSGRAGANVLTF
CDR3nt: TGTGCCAGTATCCATAGCGGGAGGGCTGGGGCCAACGTCCTGACTTTC

v_gene: TRBV15
d_gene: .
j_gene: TRBJ1-4
abundance: .
CDR3aa: CATSPRGAGRGEKLFF
CDR3nt: TGTGCCACCAGCCCTCGGGGGGCAGGTCGCGGTGAAAAACTGTTTTTT

v_gene: TRBV4-2
d_gene: .
j_gene: TRBJ1-1
abundance: .
CDR3aa: CASSQDLHMNTEAFF
CDR3nt: TGTGCCAGCAGCCAAGATTTACATATGAACACTGAAGCTTTCTTT

v_gene: TRBV27
d_gene: .
j_gene: TRBJ2-2
abundance: once
CDR3aa: CASSLTPVIPGAGELFF
CDR3nt: TGTGCCAGCAGTTTAACCCCGGTTATTCCTGGTGCCGGGGAGCTGTTTTTT

v_gene: TRBV30
d_gene: .
j_gene: TRBJ2-5
abundance: .
CDR3aa: CAWSRGVQETQYF
CDR3nt: TGTGCCTGGAGTCGAGGTGTGCAAGAGACCCAGTACTTC

v_gene: TRBV5-1
d_gene: .
j_gene: TRBJ1-1
abundance: .
CDR3aa: CASSLRQGNTEAFF
CDR3nt: TGCGCCAGCAGCCTCCGCCAGGGAAACACTGAAGCTTTCTTT

v_gene: TRBV14
d_gene: .
j_gene: TRBJ2-5
abundance: few
CDR3aa: CASSERGSPRETQYF
CDR3nt: TGTGCCAGCAGCGAAAGGGGCTCGCCGAGGGAGACCCAGTACTTC

v_gene: TRBV24-1
d_gene: .
j_gene: TRBJ1-5
abundance: once
CDR3aa: CATSENFSNQPQHF
CDR3nt: TGTGCCACCAGTGAAAACTTTAGCAATCAGCCCCAGCATTTT

v_gene: TRBV20-1
d_gene: TRBD1
j_gene: TRBJ1-2
abundance: .
CDR3aa: CSASPTGARRGYTF
CDR3nt: TGCAGTGCTAGTCCCACAGGGGCAAGGAGGGGCTACACCTTC

v_gene: TRBV27
d_gene: .
j_gene: TRBJ1-1
abundance: .
CDR3aa: CASSVDSRMNTEAFF
CDR3nt: TGTGCCAGCAGTGTAGACAGTCGGATGAACACTGAAGCTTTCTTT

v_gene: TRBV5-6
d_gene: TRBD1
j_gene: TRBJ1-4
abundance: .
CDR3aa: CASSAGTGFYGEKLFF
CDR3nt: TGTGCCAGCAGTGCCGGGACAGGGTTCTATGGTGAAAAACTGTTTTTT

v_gene: TRBV5-1
d_gene: TRBD1
j_gene: TRBJ1-4
abundance: .
CDR3aa: CASSLGQGASTGKLFF
CDR3nt: TGCGCCAGCAGCTTGGGACAGGGGGCGTCTACGGGAAAACTGTTTTTT

v_gene: TRBV30
d_gene: .
j_gene: TRBJ1-5
abundance: .
CDR3aa: CAWDSNSNQPQHF
CDR3nt: TGTGCCTGGGACAGTAATAGCAATCAGCCCCAGCATTTT

v_gene: TRBV27
d_gene: .
j_gene: TRBJ2-7
abundance: once
CDR3aa: CASRPTGRQEPHEQYF
CDR3nt: TGTGCCAGCAGACCGACAGGAAGACAGGAGCCCCACGAGCAGTACTTC

v_gene: TRBV5-5
d_gene: .
j_gene: TRBJ1-4
abundance: .
CDR3aa: CASSLTGSHEKLFF
CDR3nt: TGTGCCAGCAGCTTGACAGGGTCCCATGAAAAACTGTTTTTT

v_gene: TRBV11-2
d_gene: .
j_gene: TRBJ2-7
abundance: .
CDR3aa: CASSFYVRRSSYEQYF
CDR3nt: TGTGCCAGCAGCTTCTATGTGCGGCGGAGCTCCTACGAGCAGTACTTC

v_gene: TRBV30
d_gene: .
j_gene: TRBJ1-4
abundance: .
CDR3aa: CAWSEAFNEKLFF
CDR3nt: TGTGCCTGGAGTGAAGCATTTAATGAAAAACTGTTTTTT

v_gene: TRBV12-3/TRBV12-4
d_gene: .
j_gene: TRBJ1-1
abundance: .
CDR3aa: CASSYGRDTEAFF
CDR3nt: TGTGCCAGCAGCTATGGGCGGGACACTGAAGCTTTCTTT

v_gene: TRBV27
d_gene: TRBD1
j_gene: TRBJ1-5
abundance: .
CDR3aa: CASSPWDRNQPQHF
CDR3nt: TGTGCCAGCAGTCCCTGGGACAGGAATCAGCCCCAGCATTTT

v_gene: TRBV5-1
d_gene: .
j_gene: TRBJ1-2
abundance: .
CDR3aa: CASSPSGGSVEGYTF
CDR3nt: TGCGCCAGCAGCCCCTCGGGGGGGTCCGTGGAAGGCTACACCTTC

v_gene: TRBV7-2
d_gene: .
j_gene: TRBJ2-7
abundance: .
CDR3aa: CASSSRGLTLRSSYEQYF
CDR3nt: TGTGCCAGCAGCTCTCGAGGGCTAACCTTAAGGAGCTCCTACGAGCAGTACTTC

v_gene: TRBV3-1/TRBV3-2
d_gene: .
j_gene: TRBJ1-5
abundance: .
CDR3aa: CASSHGSGQPQHF
CDR3nt: TGTGCCAGCAGCCATGGATCGGGTCAGCCCCAGCATTTT

v_gene: TRBV20-1
d_gene: .
j_gene: TRBJ2-1
abundance: .
CDR3aa: CSARAYNEQFF
CDR3nt: TGCAGTGCTAGGGCTTACAATGAGCAGTTCTTC

v_gene: TRBV28
d_gene: TRBD1
j_gene: TRBJ1-2
abundance: few
CDR3aa: CASSARQGVGGYTF
CDR3nt: TGTGCCAGCAGTGCGCGACAGGGAGTTGGTGGCTACACCTTC

v_gene: TRBV7-3
d_gene: TRBD1
j_gene: TRBJ2-3
abundance: .
CDR3aa: CASSRTGGADTQYF
CDR3nt: TGTGCCAGCAGTAGAACAGGGGGCGCAGATACGCAGTATTTT

v_gene: TRBV2
d_gene: .
j_gene: TRBJ2-1
abundance: .
CDR3aa: CASNDAAPGSYNEQFF
CDR3nt: TGTGCCAGCAACGATGCGGCGCCTGGCTCCTACAATGAGCAGTTCTTC

v_gene: TRBV18
d_gene: .
j_gene: TRBJ2-7
abundance: .
CDR3aa: CASSPPGLSYEQYF
CDR3nt: TGTGCCAGCTCACCCCCGGGACTTTCCTACGAGCAGTACTTC

v_gene: TRBV28
d_gene: TRBD1
j_gene: TRBJ1-6
abundance: few
CDR3aa: CASSDSDRGQNSPLHF
CDR3nt: TGTGCCAGCAGTGATTCGGACAGGGGGCAAAATTCACCCCTCCACTTT

v_gene: TRBV4-1
d_gene: .
j_gene: TRBJ2-1
abundance: .
CDR3aa: CASSQDLNEQFF
CDR3nt: TGCGCCAGCAGCCAAGATCTCAATGAGCAGTTCTTC

v_gene: TRBV19
d_gene: TRBD1
j_gene: TRBJ1-5
abundance: few
CDR3aa: CASNPGTGGDQPQHF
CDR3nt: TGTGCCAGTAATCCCGGGACAGGGGGCGATCAGCCCCAGCATTTT

v_gene: TRBV3-1/TRBV3-2
d_gene: .
j_gene: TRBJ1-5
abundance: .
CDR3aa: CASSQDAVNQPQHF
CDR3nt: TGTGCCAGCAGCCAAGATGCAGTCAATCAGCCCCAGCATTTT

v_gene: TRBV4-2
d_gene: .
j_gene: TRBJ2-7
abundance: .
CDR3aa: CASSQDSGREQYF
CDR3nt: TGTGCCAGCAGCCAAGACTCAGGGCGGGAGCAGTACTTC

v_gene: TRBV27
d_gene: TRBD1
j_gene: TRBJ2-1
abundance: .
CDR3aa: CASSLRGRYNEQFF
CDR3nt: TGTGCCAGCAGTTTAAGGGGGCGTTACAATGAGCAGTTCTTC

v_gene: TRBV5-1
d_gene: .
j_gene: TRBJ1-3
abundance: .
CDR3aa: CASSEENGNTIYF
CDR3nt: TGCGCCAGCAGCGAAGAGAATGGAAACACCATATATTTT